This TCR beta chain was found in a study of shared clonotypes between healthy human individuals. The V end was cut by 4 bases, the J end by 2 bases, with 18 bases between. Germline-derived CDR1 and CDR2 are SGHRS and YFSETQ. The CDR3 sequence is 16 residues long. CD4+ cells underwent separation, giving CD45RA+ naive and CD45RA-negative memory subsets. Measured with immunoSEQ multiplex PCR; TCRdb has only the in-frame clones, and not every one. This sample yields about 2.4 million clones, of which more than 85% are seen a single time; around 0.37% belongs to the top ten. The clonotype was recovered from a man aged 18-30 years in good health. Some clones in this sample may be carry-over from other donors' samples. Sequencing was performed on naive CD4+ T cells from PBMCs. The subset: CD45RA+ positively selected. The J gene is TRBJ1-2, the V gene TRBV5-1, with D perhaps matching TRBD1 (5 bases). Written as DNA, the CDR3 is TGCGCCAGCAGCCCTTCTTCAGGGCCTGGAAACTATGGCTACACCTTC. Its protein product is CASSPSSGPGNYGYTF.